Only a few counts were recorded for the clone carrying this T cell receptor beta chain. TCRdb reprocessed the 5' RACE reads via MiXCR and lists one record per CDR3 protein. The sample includes roughly 120,000 distinct CDR3 sequences, less than 14% of them seen just once. This record comes from a study of spatial heterogeneity in lung cancer. About the study: A total of roughly 72 untreated early-stage non-small cell lung cancer patients served as donors.

Regarding time point: blood at routine non-recurrence follow-up after resection. The CDR3 consists of 13 residues. Per germline, CDR1 SGHTA and CDR2 FQGTGA. Trimming cost V 0 bases and J 9 bases; bases outside gene matches: 2. This sample comprised PBMCs, obtained at follow-up. J is TRBJ1-1 and V is TRBV7-3, with 9 bases fitting TRBD1. The sequence was obtained from a female donor with early-stage non-small cell lung cancer. The CDR3 DNA reads as TGTGCCAGCAGCTTAACGGGGACAGGGCAAGCTTTCTTT. Amino acid sequence: CASSLTGTGQAFF.